One and the same sample provided the 15 T cell receptor beta chains below, sequenced in a study of breast tumors, draining lymph nodes, adjacent tissues. Breast cancer patients provided tissue from their axillary draining lymph nodes. One entry per CDR3 protein results from TCRdb running MiXCR on the multiplex PCR reads. This repertoire shows a few hundred thousand distinct CDR3 sequences, less than 40% found once; its top ten account for under 4.5%. The sequenced material came from axillary lymph node tissue. The source of these receptors is a female donor with breast cancer. Some clones in this sample may be carry-over from other donors' samples.

The chain links TRBV24-1 to TRBJ2-2; D perhaps matches TRBD1 (5 bases). This CDR3 comprises 18 residues. Germline loops: CDR1 KGHDR, CDR2 SFDVKD. Trimming stripped 0 bases from V and 5 bases from J, with 18 bases between. The CDR3 region has the DNA TGTGCCACCAGTGATTTGCGTCCGGCAGGGTTAAGGACCGGGGAGCTGTTTTTT. It codes for CATSDLRPAGLRTGELFF.

This clonotype was counted many times. This chain uses TRBV5-1 with TRBJ1-2; 9 nucleotides agree with TRBD1. This CDR3 is built from 16 residues. The germline CDR1 and CDR2 sequences are SGHRS and YFSETQ. The V and J ends lost 5 bases and 0 bases, in that order; junction bases with no gene match: 8. Here the CDR3 reads CASRPTGGAANYGYTF. The CDR3 bases are TGCGCCAGCAGGCCAACAGGGGGCGCAGCTAACTATGGCTACACCTTC. Variable domain in full (rest from reference TRBV5-1 and TRBJ1-2): KAGVTQTPRYLIKTRGQQVTLSCSPISGHRSVSWYQQTPGQGLQFLFEYFSETQRNKGNFPGRFSGRQFSNSRSEMNVSTLELGDSALYLCASRPTGGAANYGYTFGSGTRLTVV.

This clonotype showed up many times. The chain carries TRBV20-1 and TRBJ2-5; perhaps TRBD2 as D (7 bases). Germline-derived CDR1 and CDR2 are DFQATT and SNEGSKA (reference sequence). The CDR3 is made up of 15 amino acids. Trimming removed 1 base from V and 2 bases from J, with 14 bases in between. CDR3 nucleotides: TGCAGTGCTAGAGTCAGTGGGAGGGGGCAAGAGACCCAGTACTTC. It yields the protein CSARVSGRGQETQYF.

The genes are TRBV19 and TRBJ2-1, with 11 bases matching TRBD2. The germline V gene has CDR1 LNHDA and CDR2 SQIVND (reference sequence). There are 17 residues in the CDR3. V was pared by 3 bases and J by 12 bases, with 16 bases of the junction left unmatched. CDR3 amino acids: CASSMGTSGLGIDTQFF. The CDR3 DNA reads as TGTGCCAGTAGTATGGGGACTAGCGGCCTAGGGATAGATACGCAGTTCTTC. The full variable domain, rest sourced from reference TRBV19 and TRBJ2-1, is DGGITQSPKYLFRKEGQNVTLSCEQNLNHDAMYWYRQDPGQGLRLIYYSQIVNDFQKGDIAEGYSVSREKKESFPLTVTSAQKNPTAFYLCASSMGTSGLGIDTQFFGPGTRLTVL.

The chain employs TRBV11-2 and TRBJ2-4; D gene uncertain. The length of the CDR3 is 15 residues. The V gene lost 7 bases and the J gene lost 0 bases, with 13 bases spanning the gap. Germline lookup yields CDR1 SGHAT and CDR2 FQNNGV. The CDR3 sequence: CASTGPPVAKNIQYF. The CDR3, as DNA: TGTGCCAGCACCGGACCCCCAGTAGCCAAAAACATTCAGTACTTC.

This clonotype was detected many times. The gene calls are TRBV11-3 and TRBJ2-2, with D possibly TRBD2 on 6 matching bases. Germline CDR1 is SGHNT and CDR2 is YENEEA. Trimming cost V 4 bases and J 2 bases, with 8 bases left between them. This CDR3 contains 14 residues. CDR3: CASSSGSNTGELFF. CDR3 nucleotides: TGTGCCAGCAGCTCCGGGAGCAACACCGGGGAGCTGTTTTTT.

This clonotype has ten or more counts. This chain uses TRBV7-9 with TRBJ2-7; TRBD2 aligns across 12 bases. This CDR3 has 15 amino acids. V lost 5 bases to trimming and J lost 3 bases; unmatched junction nucleotides: 5. CDR1 and CDR2 from the germline V gene are SEHNR and FQNEAQ (reference sequence). This chain's CDR3 is CASSPSLAGGYEQYF. CDR3 bases: TGTGCCAGCAGCCCGTCACTAGCGGGGGGCTACGAGCAGTACTTC.

At least ten counts were recorded for this clonotype. The rearrangement links TRBV7-9 to TRBJ2-3, with D possibly matching TRBD1 (5 bases). The CDR3 consists of 16 residues. CDR1 and CDR2 from the germline V gene are SEHNR and FQNEAQ (reference sequence). The V end lost 0 bases, the J end lost 1 base, and 11 bases lay between the germline ends. The CDR3 bases are TGTGCCAGCAGCTTAGCGCTCCAGGGCCGCACAGATACGCAGTATTTT. The encoded protein is CASSLALQGRTDTQYF.

This clonotype was counted between two and nine times. The chain recombines TRBV7-3 with TRBJ2-1; D uncertain. Germline CDR1 reads SGHTA; CDR2 reads FQGTGA. There are 13 residues in the CDR3. The germline V and J ends were trimmed by 2 bases and 5 bases, with 7 bases remaining between them. In nucleotides, the CDR3 is TGTGCCAGCAGCTTACCCCGGGACAATGAGCAGTTCTTC. It encodes CASSLPRDNEQFF.

This clonotype was found many times. CDR3: CASSPLGGRNEKLFF. The DNA of the CDR3 is TGTGCCAGTAGTCCTCTGGGGGGGCGAAATGAAAAACTGTTTTTT. The chain carries TRBV19 and TRBJ1-4; the D gene is possibly TRBD1 (6 bases). The V gene lost 5 bases and the J gene lost 5 bases, with 15 bases spanning the gap. This CDR3 has 15 amino acids. Germline values: CDR1 LNHDA, CDR2 SQIVND (reference sequence).

The chain uses TRBV28 and TRBJ1-2; D not resolved. V was pared by 8 bases and J by 4 bases, with 14 bases between. The length of the CDR3 is 13 residues. Germline CDR1 is MDHEN and CDR2 is SYDVKM. Here the CDR3 DNA reads TGTGCCAGCGCGGGCCGCGTGGTCTATGGCTACACCTTC. It translates to CASAGRVVYGYTF.

There are many counts of this clonotype. V usage is TRBV20-1 and J usage is TRBJ1-5; D might be TRBD1 (5 bases). This CDR3 is built from 14 residues. Trimming cost V 6 bases and J 2 bases, with 14 bases left between them. Germline V gives CDR1 DFQATT, CDR2 SNEGSKA (reference sequence). CDR3 sequence (DNA): TGCAGTGCATTCTGGGGAGGGGGCAATCAGCCCCAGCATTTT. Protein product: CSAFWGGGNQPQHF.

V usage is TRBV28 and J usage is TRBJ1-3; 9 bases line up with TRBD1. The CDR3 is 14 residues long. From germline, CDR1 is MDHEN and CDR2 SYDVKM. Trimming removed 6 bases from V and 7 bases from J; junction bases left unmatched: 7. CDR3 in DNA: TGTGCCAGCAGGCCGGGACAGGGAAGCAACACCATATATTTT. Protein sequence: CASRPGQGSNTIYF.

The V and J genes are TRBV7-8 and TRBJ1-2; TRBD1 matches at 7 bases. This CDR3 has 16 residues. Germline V gives CDR1 SGHVS, CDR2 FQNEAQ. V lost 0 bases to trimming and J lost 6 bases; unmatched junction nucleotides: 10. In DNA, the CDR3 is TGTGCCAGCAGCTTAGCCTTTACAGGGGATCACGATGGCTACACCTTC. It translates to CASSLAFTGDHDGYTF.

This clonotype has just a few counts. A much larger clone lies one base from this, so it may be a read error. This chain links TRBV9 with TRBJ1-2, with D possibly matching TRBD1 (5 bases). The CDR3 consists of 15 residues. The V gene's germline CDR1 is SGDLS and CDR2 YYNGEE. The CDR3: CASSFGQSRGYGSTF. Here the CDR3 DNA reads TGTGCCAGCAGCTTCGGTCAGTCGAGGGGTTATGGCTCCACCTTC.